A selection of T cell receptor beta chains follows, all from one sample in a study of CD8+ T cells in alopecia areata. Measured with immunoSEQ multiplex PCR; TCRdb has only the in-frame clones, and not every one. The data show more than 85,000 clones, approximately 66% seen once. The source material was CD8+ T cells sorted from blood, sampled at week 4, from a patient treated with tofacitinib. The receptors shown here come from a human donor with alopecia areata. Both conserved end residues are part of each CDR3. D genes are given only for firm matches. Some rows have no size entry. The others give once, few or many, or a class for an expanded clone.

few 15 - TRBJ2-7 TRBV23-1 TGCGCCAGCAGTCGAAACAGTGGGACCCCTCGAGAGCAGTACTTC CASSRNSGTPREQYF
few 15 TRBD1 TRBJ1-2 TRBV9 TGTGCCAGCAGCGCCGGACAGGGCCCAGCATATGGCTACACCTTC CASSAGQGPAYGYTF
- 15 - TRBJ1-2 TRBV7-6 TGTGCCAGCGGGGAGCCCGGGCAGGGAAACTATGGCTACACCTTC CASGEPGQGNYGYTF
few 15 - TRBJ2-5 TRBV10-3 TGTGCCATCAGTCGCGGGACAGAAGCACAAGAGACCCAGTACTTC CAISRGTEAQETQYF
few 15 TRBD2 TRBJ2-3 TRBV9 TGTGCCAGCAGCGCGACTAGCGGGGGCACAGATACGCAGTATTTT CASSATSGGTDTQYF
once 17 TRBD1 TRBJ2-7 TRBV9 TGTGCCAGCAGCGTAGATCGGGGGACAGGGGCTATCTACGAGCAGTACTTC CASSVDRGTGAIYEQYF
- 14 TRBD2 TRBJ2-5 TRBV2 TGTGCCAGCAGTGAACTAGCGGACCAAGAGACCCAGTACTTC CASSELADQETQYF
once 14 - TRBJ2-5 TRBV4-3 TGCGCCAGCAGCCAAGTAGCGGACCAAGAGACCCAGTACTTC CASSQVADQETQYF
- 13 - TRBJ2-1 TRBV4-1 TGCGCCAGCAGCCAAGATCGGGCGGATGAGCAGTTCTTC CASSQDRADEQFF
- 13 - TRBJ2-7 TRBV27 TGTGCCAGCAGTCCCGCCATCTTCTACGAGCAGTACTTC CASSPAIFYEQYF
- 14 - TRBJ2-1 TRBV1 TGCACCAGCAGCCGGAGGAGCTCCTACAATGAGCAGTTCTTC CTSSRRSSYNEQFF
- 15 TRBD2 TRBJ2-3 TRBV7-2 TGTGCCAGCAGCTTCCTAGCGGGGAGGGCAGATACGCAGTATTTT CASSFLAGRADTQYF
- 13 TRBD1 TRBJ2-2 TRBV19 TGTGCCAGTGGGGGACAGTACACCGGGGAGCTGTTTTTT CASGGQYTGELFF
- 15 TRBD1 TRBJ2-7 TRBV6-5 TGTGCCAGCAGTACCCACCGAGGACAGGCCTACGAGCAGTACTTC CASSTHRGQAYEQYF
- 16 TRBD2 TRBJ2-5 TRBV4-1 TGCGCCAGCAGCCAAGAACCTAGCGGATTCGGGGAGACCCAGTACTTC CASSQEPSGFGETQYF
- 17 TRBD2 TRBJ2-1 TRBV19 TGTGCCAGTAAAAATCGAGGGGGACTAGCGGTTTACAATGAGCAGTTCTTC CASKNRGGLAVYNEQFF
- 16 TRBD2 TRBJ2-7 TRBV7-2 TGTGCCAGCAGCTTAGCGGGTAGCGGGAGGTCCTACGAGCAGTACTTC CASSLAGSGRSYEQYF
few 15 - TRBJ2-1 TRBV9 TGTGCCAGCAGCGTCTTCCGGGACGCGGGTCATGAGCAGTTCTTC CASSVFRDAGHEQFF
many 14 - TRBJ2-5 TRBV27 TGTGCCAGCACTCCAATGGTCGGGGGAGAGACCCAGTACTTC CASTPMVGGETQYF
- 12 - TRBJ1-2 TRBV25-1 TGTGCCAGCAAGGATAGCTACTATGGCTACACCTTC CASKDSYYGYTF
- 15 - TRBJ2-7 TRBV27 TGTGCCAGCAGTTTATCGGAGGGGGCGACCTCCGAGCAGTACTTC CASSLSEGATSEQYF
few 13 TRBD1 TRBJ1-1 TRBV29-1 TGCAGCGTAGGGACAGGGACGAACACTGAAGCTTTCTTT CSVGTGTNTEAFF
few 15 - TRBJ2-2 TRBV7-9 TGTGCCAGCAGCCGCCTCCAAGGCTACACCGGGGAGCTGTTTTTT CASSRLQGYTGELFF
- 16 TRBD2 TRBJ2-5 TRBV27 TGTGCCAGCAGTCAGTCCCTAAGACTAGCGGAAGAGACCCAGTACTTC CASSQSLRLAEETQYF
few 14 - TRBJ2-1 TRBV6-5 TGTGCCAGCAGTTCTGGACGAGTGGGGAATGAGCAGTTCTTC CASSSGRVGNEQFF
few 13 - TRBJ2-1 TRBV29-1 TGCAGCGTTGAACAGGAGTCCTACAATGAGCAGTTCTTC CSVEQESYNEQFF
few 13 - TRBJ2-1 TRBV7-9 TGTGCCAGCAGACTTCAACAGCACAATGAGCAGTTCTTC CASRLQQHNEQFF
few 13 - TRBJ1-2 TRBV29-1 TGCAGCGTTGAAGCCGAGGTCAACTATGGCTACACCTTC CSVEAEVNYGYTF
- 13 - TRBJ1-2 TRBV7-9 TGTGCCAGCCAACAGGGAGCTAACTATGGCTACACCTTC CASQQGANYGYTF
- 15 - TRBJ1-1 TRBV27 TGTGCCAGCGGAAAGGGAGGGTCAGCGTTTGCTGAAGCTTTCTTT CASGKGGSAFAEAFF
- 12 - TRBJ2-1 TRBV29-1 TGCAGCGTTGATCAGGGGTACAATGAGCAGTTCTTC CSVDQGYNEQFF
- 12 - TRBJ2-7 TRBV14 TGTGCCAGCAGCCCAAGGGGGTTCGAGCAGTACTTC CASSPRGFEQYF
- 12 - TRBJ2-5 TRBV29-1 TGCAGCGTGGAACAGGGCTGGGAGACCCAGTACTTC CSVEQGWETQYF
few 13 TRBD1 TRBJ1-2 TRBV7-9 TGTGCCAGCAGCCAAGGACAGGTCTATGGCTACACCTTC CASSQGQVYGYTF
- 15 TRBD2 TRBJ2-1 TRBV7-8 TGTGCCAGCAGCTTCGGGACTAGCGGGGGGAATGAGCAGTTCTTC CASSFGTSGGNEQFF
few 14 - TRBJ1-5 TRBV27 TGTGCCAGCAGTTTAGGGTTTAGCAATCAGCCCCAGCATTTT CASSLGFSNQPQHF
- 16 TRBD2 TRBJ2-3 TRBV9 TGTGCCAGCAGCGTAGGGGCGGGGGAAAGCACAGATACGCAGTATTTT CASSVGAGESTDTQYF
few 14 - TRBJ2-1 TRBV7-9 TGTGCCAGCAGCTCGCCGGGGCGCAACAATGAGCAGTTCTTC CASSSPGRNNEQFF
few 13 - TRBJ2-1 TRBV29-1 TGCAGCGTTGAAAAGACAGACTACAATGAGCAGTTCTTC CSVEKTDYNEQFF
- 17 TRBD2 TRBJ2-7 TRBV4-1 TGCGCCAGCAGCCAAGATGGGACTAGCGGGGGTCGCTACGAGCAGTACTTC CASSQDGTSGGRYEQYF
- 13 - TRBJ1-2 TRBV7-6 TGTGCCAGCAGCTGGGGGGAGGGGTATGGCTACACCTTC CASSWGEGYGYTF
- 14 - TRBJ2-6 TRBV4-1 TGCGCCAGCTCCTATGGCTCTGGGGCCAACGTCCTGACTTTC CASSYGSGANVLTF
- 17 TRBD2 TRBJ2-1 TRBV7-9 TGTGCCAGCAGCGGACTAGCGGGAGCCAGCTCCTACAATGAGCAGTTCTTC CASSGLAGASSYNEQFF
- 17 TRBD2 TRBJ2-2 TRBV2 TGTGCCAGCAGTGATGTGTCTAGCGGGAGTAGAGCCGGGGAGCTGTTTTTT CASSDVSSGSRAGELFF
- 14 - TRBJ2-1 TRBV6-5 TGTGCCAGGGGCCCGGGACGGAGATACAATGAGCAGTTCTTC CARGPGRRYNEQFF
- 19 TRBD2 TRBJ2-5 TRBV7-9 TGTGCCAGCAGCCCAAAAGCTCCCCCTTTCGGACTAGCGCAAGAGACCCAGTACTTC CASSPKAPPFGLAQETQYF
once 13 TRBD1 TRBJ2-7 TRBV27 TGTGCCAGCAGCCTCCGGGACAGCTACGAGCAGTACTTC CASSLRDSYEQYF
- 15 - TRBJ2-1 TRBV27 TGTGCCAGCAGTTTAGCGGGGAGCCTTTACAATGAGCAGTTCTTC CASSLAGSLYNEQFF
- 14 TRBD1 TRBJ2-5 TRBV6-8 TGTGCCAGCACGAACGGACAGGACCAAGAGACCCAGTACTTC CASTNGQDQETQYF
- 15 - TRBJ1-6 TRBV14 TGTGCCAGCAGCCAAGGGCAGGGGTGGCTTTCACCCCTCCACTTT CASSQGQGWLSPLHF